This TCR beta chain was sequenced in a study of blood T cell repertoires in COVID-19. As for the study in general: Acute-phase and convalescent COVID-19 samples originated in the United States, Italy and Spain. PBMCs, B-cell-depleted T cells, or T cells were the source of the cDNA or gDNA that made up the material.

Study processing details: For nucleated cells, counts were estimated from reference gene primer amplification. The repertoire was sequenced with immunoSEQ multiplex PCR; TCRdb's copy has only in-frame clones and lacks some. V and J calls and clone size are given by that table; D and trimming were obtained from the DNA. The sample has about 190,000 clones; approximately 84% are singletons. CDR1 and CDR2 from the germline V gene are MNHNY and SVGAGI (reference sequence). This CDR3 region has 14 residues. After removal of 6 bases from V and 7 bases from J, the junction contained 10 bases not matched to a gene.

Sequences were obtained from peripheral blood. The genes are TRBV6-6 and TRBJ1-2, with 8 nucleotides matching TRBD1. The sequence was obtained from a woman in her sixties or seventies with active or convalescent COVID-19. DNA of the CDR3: TGTGCCAGCAGCGAGGACAGGGTTGTAGTTGGCTACACCTTC. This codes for CASSEDRVVVGYTF.